One and the same sample provided the 25 T cell receptor beta chains below, sequenced in a study of beta chain features in type 1 diabetes. Study observations and caveats: Moderate yet significant TCRB CDR3 shortening was seen in Type 1 diabetes patients in all four CD4+ subsets.

The entirety of the isolated RNA underwent reverse transcription, so expressed TCRB transcripts were sequenced. Produced via immunoSEQ multiplex PCR; TCRdb's table is partial and in-frame only. The data show hundreds of thousands of clones, with around an eighth seen just once and more than 0.015% held by the top ten. Which antigens these TCRs recognize remains unknown. Sequenced material: naive CD4+ T cells from blood. These receptor sequences come from a man aged 30 to 45 with type 1 diabetes.

The DNA for the CDR3 is TGTGCCAGCAGTGAACTAGCGGGTGGCTCCTACAATGAGCAGTTCTTC. This encodes CASSELAGGSYNEQFF. The chain couples TRBV6-1 to TRBJ2-1, with 8 bases that match TRBD2. The CDR3 consists of 16 residues. The J segment lost 0 bases and the V segment lost 2 bases, leaving 3 bases of the junction unmatched. Per germline, CDR1 MNHNS and CDR2 SASEGT.

V and J are TRBV11-1 and TRBJ2-5; unclear D gene. V dropped 1 base and J dropped 3 bases, with 6 bases sitting between them. Germline V lookup: CDR1 SGHAT, CDR2 FQDESV (reference sequence). This CDR3 comprises 13 residues. The CDR3 bases are TGTGCCAGCAGCTTAGTTCTAGAAGAGACCCAGTACTTC. Translated, it gives CASSLVLEETQYF. Based on the CDR3 plus reference TRBV11-1 and TRBJ2-5, the full variable domain is EAEVAQSPRYKITEKSQAVAFWCDPISGHATLYWYRQILGQGPELLVQFQDESVVDDSQLPKDRFSAERLKGVDSTLKIQPAELGDSAMYLCASSLVLEETQYFGPGTRLLVL.

This clone occurred a few times. CDR3 sequence: CASSSPGLAGTGELFF. The CDR3 nucleotides read TGTGCCAGCAGCTCGCCGGGACTAGCGGGCACCGGGGAGCTGTTTTTT. V usage is TRBV7-9 and J usage is TRBJ2-2, with 12 bases lining up with TRBD2. The CDR3 sequence is 16 residues long. The ends lost 4 bases at V and 4 bases at J; junction bases unmatched: 4. CDR1 SEHNR and CDR2 FQNEAQ come from the germline V gene (reference sequence).

The chain has TRBV14 and TRBJ2-7; tentatively, D is TRBD2 (5 bases). Germline V gene sequence: CDR1 SGHDN, CDR2 FVKESK. Trimming took 0 bases from V and 2 from J, leaving 11 bases between them. The CDR3 has 15 amino acids. The CDR3, as DNA: TGTGCCAGCAGCCAAGAAGAGGGAGCGACCTACGAGCAGTACTTC. Translation: CASSQEEGATYEQYF.

This chain connects TRBV29-1 to TRBJ2-7; 8 bases align to TRBD1. The CDR3 covers 15 residues. Trimming cost V 3 bases and J 2 bases; bases outside gene matches: 9. Germline CDR1 reads SQVTM; CDR2 reads ANQGSEA. CDR3 DNA sequence: TGCAGCGTTGAGAATAGAGACAGGGGAGCCTACGAGCAGTACTTC. Translating it yields CSVENRDRGAYEQYF.

This clone occurred a few times. This chain uses TRBV15 with TRBJ1-2; maybe TRBD1 (5 bases). The CDR3 covers 13 residues. Germline V gene sequence: CDR1 LNHNV, CDR2 YYDKDF (reference sequence). Trimming left V 4 bases short and J 7 bases short, with 13 bases between. The CDR3 bases are TGTGCCACCAGCACCAGTGGAGGGGCTGGCTACACCTTC. Its protein is CATSTSGGAGYTF.

The genes are TRBV11-2 and TRBJ2-1; 8 nucleotides agree with TRBD2. Germline V gene data show CDR1 as SGHAT and CDR2 as FQNNGV. The CDR3 runs 16 residues. J gave up 7 bases and V 2 bases, and 10 bases lay outside the gene matches. CDR3 in DNA: TGTGCCAGCAGCTTAAGGGGAGCGGGAGCGGGGAATGAGCAGTTCTTC. This gives the protein CASSLRGAGAGNEQFF.

This clone was seen only a few times. This CDR3 is CASSSTGGTTEAFF. CDR3 coding DNA: TGTGCCAGCAGCTCGACAGGGGGTACCACTGAAGCTTTCTTT. The rearrangement links TRBV7-3 to TRBJ1-1; TRBD1 matches 9 bases. Germline lookup yields CDR1 SGHTA and CDR2 FQGTGA. The CDR3 spans 14 residues. V lost 4 bases and J lost 4; bases outside the gene matches: 4. The whole variable domain, filled in from reference TRBV7-3 and TRBJ1-1, reads GAGVSQTPSNKVTEKGKYVELRCDPISGHTALYWYRQSLGQGPEFLIYFQGTGAADDSGLPNDRFFAVRPEGSVSTLKIQRTERGDSAVYLCASSSTGGTTEAFFGQGTRLTVV.

This clone has more than one count but fewer than ten. The chain uses TRBV19 and TRBJ2-1, with 14 bases fitting TRBD2. CDR1 and CDR2 from the germline V gene are LNHDA and SQIVND (reference sequence). The CDR3 length is 17 residues. Trimming at V came to 0 bases and at J to 7 bases, leaving 5 bases not matched to a gene. The CDR3: CASSIDTGLAGANEQFF. DNA for the CDR3: TGTGCCAGTAGTATAGATACGGGACTAGCGGGAGCGAATGAGCAGTTCTTC.

There are a few counts of this clone. This rearrangement joins TRBV23-1 to TRBJ2-1; the D gene is possibly TRBD2 (6 bases). TRBV23-1 is an open reading frame, and its role is uncertain. This CDR3 is 16 amino acids long. Trimming left V 0 bases short and J 4 bases short, with 13 bases between. The CDR3 reads CASSQSQRGKYNEQFF. DNA of the CDR3: TGCGCCAGCAGTCAATCGCAACGGGGGAAATACAATGAGCAGTTCTTC.

Only a few counts were recorded for this clone. The V gene is TRBV29-1, the J gene TRBJ2-1; 9 nucleotides agree with TRBD2. The CDR3 covers 14 residues. V dropped 7 bases and J dropped 7; count of bases not matched to a gene: 11. Germline CDR1 SQVTM, CDR2 ANQGSEA. The DNA of the CDR3 is TGCAGCGCAGGGGACGGGGCGGGGGGGAATGAGCAGTTCTTC. Amino acids: CSAGDGAGGNEQFF.

The rearrangement uses TRBV6-5 and TRBJ2-7; 7 bases align to TRBD1. V lost 1 base to trimming and J lost 2 bases; unmatched junction nucleotides: 5. The length of the CDR3 is 15 residues. CDR1 is MNHEY, CDR2 SVGAGI, per germline. In DNA, the CDR3 is TGTGCCAGCAGTTACTGGGCCAGGGGGACCTACGAGCAGTACTTC. As protein: CASSYWARGTYEQYF.

V and J are TRBV5-1 and TRBJ2-7; 12 bases are shared with TRBD2. The V and J ends lost 3 bases and 0 bases, in that order; junction bases with no gene match: 4. The germline V gene encodes CDR1 SGHRS and CDR2 YFSETQ. The length of the CDR3 is 16 residues. CDR3 residues: CASSYGLAGRSYEQYF. The CDR3 bases are TGCGCCAGCAGCTACGGACTAGCGGGGCGCTCCTACGAGCAGTACTTC.

This clone was seen a handful of times. The V and J genes are TRBV30 and TRBJ1-2; possible D gene TRBD1, 5 bases. The CDR3 runs to 12 residues. Trimming removed 4 bases from V and 4 bases from J, with 10 bases in between. Germline CDR1 reads GTSNPN; CDR2 reads SVGIG (reference sequence). The CDR3 protein is CAWTVQGYGYTF. CDR3 sequence (DNA): TGTGCCTGGACCGTCCAGGGCTATGGCTACACCTTC.

This clone has just a few counts. The chain carries TRBV14 and TRBJ1-5; D is uncertain. V was cut by 0 bases and J by 2 bases, with 17 bases left in between. The CDR3 covers 18 residues. Germline CDR1 SGHDN, CDR2 FVKESK. CDR3 in amino acids: CASSQDRVAGGRNQPQHF. The CDR3 region has the DNA TGTGCCAGCAGCCAAGATAGGGTCGCCGGAGGTCGCAATCAGCCCCAGCATTTT.

A few counts support this clone. The chain couples TRBV7-9 to TRBJ2-1, with TRBD2 identical over 12 bases. This CDR3 spans 19 amino acids. Germline trimming cut 8 bases from V and 0 bases from J; bases unmatched to any gene: 14. In germline, CDR1 is SEHNR, CDR2 FQNEAQ (reference sequence). CDR3 sequence reads: CASVKGHVTSGSSYNEQFF. DNA for the CDR3: TGTGCCAGCGTCAAGGGACACGTGACTAGCGGGAGCTCCTACAATGAGCAGTTCTTC.

This clone turned up a few times. The rearrangement joins TRBV28 to TRBJ1-2; weak D call: TRBD1 (6 bases). V was clipped by 5 bases and J by 4 bases, with 14 bases between them. CDR1 is MDHEN and CDR2 is SYDVKM in the germline V gene. CDR3 length equals 14 residues. CDR3 loop: CASSLRTASYGYTF. CDR3 in DNA: TGTGCCAGCAGTCTCAGGACAGCCTCCTATGGCTACACCTTC.

This clone has a handful of counts. J is TRBJ2-3 and V is TRBV5-4; 7 nucleotides align to TRBD2. The junction had 11 bases not matched to a gene; V was cut back by 6 bases and J by 4 bases. Per germline, CDR1 SGHNT and CDR2 YYREEE (reference sequence). This CDR3 has 15 residues. The CDR3 spells CASTPRRSGADTQYF. The DNA of the CDR3 is TGTGCCAGCACTCCCAGGAGGAGCGGGGCAGATACGCAGTATTTT.

V is TRBV6-5 and J is TRBJ1-1; D is undetermined. V was clipped by 4 bases and J by 1 base, with 7 bases between them. CDR3 length equals 13 residues. Germline-derived CDR1 and CDR2 are MNHEY and SVGAGI. Here the CDR3 DNA reads TGTGCCAGCAGTTCCTATCCGAACACTGAAGCTTTCTTT. Its translation is CASSSYPNTEAFF.

The chain has TRBV5-4 and TRBJ1-1, with TRBD1 as a possible D gene (5 bases). The CDR3 totals 14 residues. Trimming removed 2 bases at V and 1 base at J, with 9 bases between. Germline CDR1 SGHNT, CDR2 YYREEE (reference sequence). The CDR3 nucleotides are TGTGCCAGCAGCTTCGGGGGTACGAACACTGAAGCTTTCTTT. This gives the protein CASSFGGTNTEAFF.

The gene calls are TRBV6-5 and TRBJ1-5; unclear D gene. This CDR3 comprises 13 residues. Germline CDR1 and CDR2: MNHEY and SVGAGI. The ends were cut back, 8 bases at V and 5 bases at J, with 13 bases in the middle. The CDR3 loop is CASGLISHQPQHF. DNA for the CDR3: TGTGCCAGCGGACTGATAAGTCATCAGCCCCAGCATTTT.

This sequence joins TRBV28 and TRBJ2-3, with D possibly matching TRBD2 (6 bases). CDR3 length equals 12 residues. V was clipped by 7 bases and J by 4 bases, with 9 bases between them. Per germline, CDR1 MDHEN and CDR2 SYDVKM. CDR3 amino acids: CASTPGADTQYF. The CDR3 bases are TGTGCCAGCACTCCGGGAGCAGATACGCAGTATTTT.

V and J are TRBV10-3 and TRBJ2-5; 10 nucleotides align to TRBD2. V lost 6 bases to trimming and J lost 1 base; unmatched junction nucleotides: 8. CDR1 ENHRY and CDR2 SYGVKD come from the germline V gene. The length of the CDR3 is 16 residues. Here the CDR3 reads CAIRDASGRAQETQYF. The DNA of the CDR3 is TGTGCCATCAGAGACGCAAGCGGGAGGGCCCAAGAGACCCAGTACTTC.

The V gene is TRBV25-1, the J gene TRBJ2-4, with D possibly TRBD1 on 6 matching bases. V was pared by 3 bases and J by 7 bases, with 16 bases between. Germline assignment: CDR1 MGHDK and CDR2 SYGVNS. The CDR3 has 15 amino acids. CDR3 coding DNA: TGTGCCAGCAGTGATCCCGCCTCACAGGGTAACATTCAGTACTTC. This translates into CASSDPASQGNIQYF.

This clone was counted only a few times. The genes are TRBV5-6 and TRBJ1-2; 8 positions agree with TRBD1. The CDR3 has 14 amino acids. The V gene's germline CDR1 is SGHDT and CDR2 YYEEEE. The V segment lost 5 bases and the J segment 0 bases; nucleotides outside the gene matches: 3. In nucleotides, the CDR3 is TGTGCCAGCAGTGGACAGGGAGCTAACTATGGCTACACCTTC. Encoded protein: CASSGQGANYGYTF.